These 30 T cell receptor beta chains were all obtained from the same sample, sequenced in a study of vaccination effects on CD4 cells after COVID-19. Clones were sequenced by immunoSEQ multiplex PCR, and TCRdb holds only the in-frame ones, with some missing. The sample lists around 71,000 clones; approximately 70% were seen once. Antigen-specific CD4+ T cells were expanded with viral peptide pools in the ViraFEST assay before sequencing. Cultured cells yielded isolated CD4+ T cells after 10 days. The study found no prior SARS-CoV-2 infection in the vaccine recipients, who tested negative for nucleocapsid antibodies. These receptors have no identified antigens. Specimen: CD4+ T cells from PBMCs cultured with HCoV-OC43 spike peptides, collected before COVID-19 vaccination. This sample's subset: HCoV-OC43 spike overlapping peptide pool stimulation. These receptors all come from a human donor who received a COVID-19 vaccine.

The rearrangement joins TRBV21-1 to TRBJ2-3; the D call in the table, TRBD2, was not verified against the DNA. TRBV21-1 corresponds to a pseudogene. The CDR3 has 14 amino acids. The DNA of the CDR3 is TGTGCCAGTCGTAAAAGCGGGTGGCAACATACGCAGTATTTT. Its protein is CASRKSGWQHTQYF.

This clone occurred once. The V gene is TRBV5-6, the J gene TRBJ2-7; D perhaps matches TRBD2 (6 bases). Germline CDR1 SGHDT, CDR2 YYEEEE. The CDR3 contains 15 residues. Trimming stripped 0 bases from V and 3 bases from J, with 13 bases between. The CDR3 region is CASSLGGDPFYEQYV. The CDR3 DNA sequence: TGTGCCAGCAGCTTGGGGGGGGACCCTTTCTACGAGCAGTACGTC.

This rearrangement joins TRBV5-4 to TRBJ2-1; a weak D match, TRBD1 (5 bases). The CDR3 loop spans 13 amino acids. V lost 4 bases and J lost 6, with 11 bases in between. Per germline, CDR1 SGHNT and CDR2 YYREEE (reference sequence). This CDR3 is CASSTDSLNEQFF. In DNA, the CDR3 is TGTGCCAGCAGCACCGACAGCCTCAATGAGCAGTTCTTC.

This chain connects TRBV29-1 to TRBJ1-1, with TRBD1 matching over 7 bases. There are 15 residues in the CDR3. CDR1 and CDR2 (germline): SQVTM, ANQGSEA. The J segment lost 0 bases and the V segment lost 7 bases, leaving 11 bases of the junction unmatched. CDR3 nucleotide sequence: TGCAGCGCACCAGGGGGGGAGGGTATGAACACTGAAGCTTTCTTT. Its translation is CSAPGGEGMNTEAFF. Full variable domain (rest looked up from reference TRBV29-1 and TRBJ1-1): SAVISQKPSRDICQRGTSLTIQCQVDSQVTMMFWYRQQPGQSLTLIATANQGSEATYESGFVIDKFPISRPNLTFSTLTVSNMSPEDSSIYLCSAPGGEGMNTEAFFGQGTRLTVV.

This clone has only a few counts. The chain combines TRBV7-2 with TRBJ1-6; D remains ambiguous. The germline gives CDR1 SGHTA, CDR2 FQGNSA. CDR3 size: 13 residues. Deletions cut 0 bases from V and 10 bases from J, with 7 bases between. CDR3 amino acids: CASSLAWESPLHF. Here the CDR3 DNA reads TGTGCCAGCAGCTTAGCCTGGGAATCACCCCTCCACTTT.

This clone was counted a single time. The chain employs TRBV9 and TRBJ2-3; TRBD2 agrees at 8 bases. The CDR3 is made up of 16 amino acids. Trimming removed 7 bases from V and 0 bases from J; junction bases left unmatched: 10. The V gene's germline CDR1 is SGDLS and CDR2 YYNGEE. The CDR3 reads CASDRGGGSSTDTQYF. CDR3 sequence (DNA): TGTGCCAGCGATAGGGGCGGGGGGTCTAGCACAGATACGCAGTATTTT.

The genes are TRBV7-9 and TRBJ2-3, with D maybe TRBD1 (6 bases). The CDR3 runs to 15 residues. Germline V CDR1 and CDR2: SEHNR, FQNEAQ (reference sequence). V lost 5 bases and J lost 0, with 12 bases in between. CDR3 residues: CASSQGHISTDTQYF. CDR3 nucleotides: TGTGCCAGCAGCCAGGGACACATTAGCACAGATACGCAGTATTTT. Based on the CDR3 plus reference TRBV7-9 and TRBJ2-3, the full variable domain is DTGVSQNPRHKITKRGQNVTFRCDPISEHNRLYWYRQTLGQGPEFLTYFQNEAQLEKSRLLSDRFSAERPKGSFSTLEIQRTEQGDSAMYLCASSQGHISTDTQYFGPGTRLTVL.

For this clone: The junction departs from the called germline gene at one end, perhaps through a read error. The genes are TRBV5-4 and TRBJ2-5, with D maybe TRBD2 (6 bases). The CDR3 length is 15 residues. CDR1 SGHNT and CDR2 YYREEE come from the germline V gene (reference sequence). CDR3 nucleotides: TGTGCCAGCAGTTTGGCCCAAGCGGGCCAAGAGACCCAGTACTTC. As protein: CASSLAQAGQETQYF.

This clone was seen once. This chain joins TRBV9 and TRBJ1-1; D is unresolved. Germline lookup yields CDR1 SGDLS and CDR2 YYNGEE. CDR3 length equals 14 residues. The V and J ends lost 0 bases and 0 bases respectively, with 6 bases between them. CDR3: CASSVVVLNTEAFF. The CDR3, as DNA: TGTGCCAGCAGCGTAGTAGTCTTGAACACTGAAGCTTTCTTT.

The CDR3: CASSLDGDTSRETQYF. The DNA of the CDR3 is TGCGCCAGCAGCTTGGATGGAGACACGTCGCGAGAGACCCAGTACTTC. The chain is built from TRBV5-1 and TRBJ2-5; unclear D gene. The germline gives CDR1 SGHRS, CDR2 YFSETQ. CDR3 length: 16 residues. Deletions cut 0 bases from V and 4 bases from J, with 16 bases between.

The chain joins TRBV2 to TRBJ2-4, with a weak D call TRBD2 (6 bases). CDR1 is SNHLY and CDR2 is FYNNEI in the germline V gene. Trimming took 1 base from V and 9 from J, leaving 19 bases between them. The CDR3 spans 16 residues. The DNA of the CDR3 is TGTGCCAGCAGTGAAGAGCGGGCCCAGACTACAGGCATTCAGTACTTC. It is translated as CASSEERAQTTGIQYF.

The chain has TRBV29-1 and TRBJ2-7; 7 nucleotides align to TRBD1. The CDR3 runs 11 residues. Unmatched junction bases numbered 0, after V lost 3 bases and J lost 4 bases. CDR1 and CDR2 (germline): SQVTM, ANQGSEA. The CDR3 sequence: CSVETGYEQYV. CDR3 DNA sequence: TGCAGCGTTGAGACAGGGTACGAGCAGTACGTC.

This clone has just a few counts. The chain combines TRBV3-1 (or the pseudogene TRBV3-2) with TRBJ2-5; 9 nucleotides align to TRBD2. This CDR3 has 18 residues. The germline gives CDR1 LGHDT, CDR2 YNNKEL (reference sequence). The V segment lost 1 base and the J segment 1 base; nucleotides outside the gene matches: 10. The chain's CDR3 is CASSQGQRGAFIQETQYF. For the CDR3, the DNA is TGTGCCAGCAGCCAAGGGCAGCGGGGGGCCTTCATCCAAGAGACCCAGTACTTC.

The V call is TRBV3-1 (or the pseudogene TRBV3-2), the J call TRBJ2-7; no clear D gene. V was cut by 3 bases and J by 5 bases, with 11 bases left in between. The CDR3 sequence is 13 residues long. CDR1 is LGHDT and CDR2 is YNNKEL in the germline V gene (reference sequence). The CDR3 sequence: CASSQFMWDEQYV. CDR3 coding DNA: TGTGCCAGCAGCCAGTTTATGTGGGACGAGCAGTACGTC.

The sample holds one count of this clone. This chain joins TRBV27 and TRBJ2-1; no definite D call. Germline CDR1 MNHEY, CDR2 SMNVEV (reference sequence). The CDR3 spans 13 residues. V lost 5 bases, J lost 4 bases, and 9 bases lay in between. The CDR3 DNA reads as TGTGCCAGCAGTCCCCAACAATACAATGAGCAGTTCTTC. It is translated as CASSPQQYNEQFF.

The CDR3 coding sequence is TGCGCCAGCAGCCAAGATCGCTCTGGAAACACCATATATTTT. It encodes CASSQDRSGNTIYF. The chain is built from TRBV4-3 and TRBJ1-3; D is undetermined. CDR3 length: 14 residues. V lost 0 bases and J lost 0, with 3 bases in between. Germline CDR1 and CDR2: LGHNA and YSLEER.

In DNA form, the CDR3 reads TGCGCCAGCAGCCAGGGGGGGTGGGGGGGCGTAGGCAATCAGCCCCAGCATTTT. Translation: CASSQGGWGGVGNQPQHF. The chain recombines TRBV4-1 with TRBJ1-5; tentatively, D is TRBD1 (6 bases). Per the germline V gene, CDR1 is MGHRA and CDR2 is YSYEKL. The V end lost 3 bases, the J end lost 2 bases, and 20 bases lay between the germline ends. There are 18 residues in the CDR3.

The chain has TRBV6-5 and TRBJ2-7; D is possibly TRBD1 or TRBD2 (5 bases each). CDR3 length: 15 amino acids. The V gene's germline CDR1 is MNHEY and CDR2 SVGAGI. The V gene lost 6 bases and the J gene lost 0 bases, with 15 bases spanning the gap. CDR3 DNA: TGTGCCAGCAGGCCGGGGAGTGGGGGCTCCTACGAGCAGTACGTC. This translates into CASRPGSGGSYEQYV.

V usage is TRBV13 and J usage is TRBJ2-1, with TRBD2 identical over 9 bases. CDR1 is PRHDT and CDR2 is FYEKMQ in the germline V gene (reference sequence). J gave up 1 base and V 5 bases, and 6 bases lay outside the gene matches. The CDR3 runs to 16 residues. The CDR3 here is CASSRQRGASYNEQFF. CDR3 sequence (DNA): TGTGCCAGCAGCCGACAGCGGGGGGCTTCCTACAATGAGCAGTTCTTC.

The table lists this clone with a few counts. The V call is TRBV5-4, the J call TRBJ1-1, with unresolved D. This CDR3 has 13 residues. CDR1 is SGHNT, CDR2 YYREEE, per germline (reference sequence). The ends were cut back, 5 bases at V and 0 bases at J, with 8 bases in the middle. CDR3 nucleotide sequence: TGTGCCAGCAGGCCATATATGAACACTGAAGCTTTCTTT. Amino acid sequence: CASRPYMNTEAFF. Combining the CDR3 with reference TRBV5-4 and TRBJ1-1 gives the whole variable domain ETGVTQSPTHLIKTRGQQVTLRCSSQSGHNTVSWYQQALGQGPQFIFQYYREEENGRGNFPPRFSGLQFPNYSSELNVNALELDDSALYLCASRPYMNTEAFFGQGTRLTVV.

The CDR3 region is CASSEQGATDTQYF. The DNA of the CDR3 is TGTGCCAGCAGTGAACAGGGGGCTACAGATACGCAGTATTTT. The chain joins TRBV6-4 to TRBJ2-3; 9 positions agree with TRBD1. From germline, CDR1 is MRHNA and CDR2 SNTAGT. This CDR3 is 14 amino acids long. Trimming removed 3 bases from V and 3 bases from J; junction bases left unmatched: 1.

The gene calls are TRBV25-1 and TRBJ1-4; D perhaps matches TRBD1 (5 bases). V was cut by 3 bases and J by 10 bases, with 18 bases left in between. This CDR3 comprises 15 residues. Germline lookup yields CDR1 MGHDK and CDR2 SYGVNS. The CDR3 nucleotides read TGTGCCAGCAGTGACTCCCCCCAGGGTGCCGCAAAACTGTTTTTT. Translating gives CASSDSPQGAAKLFF.

V gene TRBV5-1 combines with J gene TRBJ2-6, with 8 bases identical to TRBD1. V lost 7 bases and J lost 2; bases outside the gene matches: 8. Germline CDR1 SGHRS, CDR2 YFSETQ. This CDR3 region has 16 residues. The CDR3 DNA follows: TGCGCCAGCGCTCCGGCAGGGGGCGCTGGGGCCAACGTCCTGACTTTC. As protein: CASAPAGGAGANVLTF.

The chain couples TRBV19 to TRBJ2-3; tentatively, D is TRBD1 or TRBD2 (5 bases each). V was clipped by 8 bases and J by 5 bases, with 14 bases between them. CDR3 size: 13 residues. Looked up from germline, CDR1 is LNHDA and CDR2 is SQIVND (reference sequence). CDR3 region: CASASWGKDTQYF. CDR3 nucleotide sequence: TGTGCCAGTGCCTCGTGGGGGAAAGATACGCAGTATTTT.

The gene calls are TRBV18 and TRBJ1-2; 7 bases line up with TRBD1. The CDR3 covers 15 residues. Germline trimming cut 2 bases from V and 4 bases from J; bases unmatched to any gene: 7. Germline loops: CDR1 KGHSH, CDR2 LQKENI. The CDR3 nucleotides read TGTGCCAGCTCACCATCAGGACAGGTTTCCTATGGCTACACCTTC. This sequence encodes CASSPSGQVSYGYTF.

This chain joins TRBV11-2 and TRBJ1-2, with D perhaps matching TRBD1 (6 bases). CDR3 length equals 13 residues. Germline CDR1 is SGHAT and CDR2 is FQNNGV. Trimming stripped 7 bases from V and 1 base from J, with 10 bases between. CDR3: CASTPDSNYGYTF. Here the CDR3 DNA reads TGTGCCAGCACCCCGGACAGTAACTATGGCTACACCTTC.

This clone was counted a single time. The rearrangement links TRBV10-3 to TRBJ2-5, with 11 bases fitting TRBD2. CDR1 and CDR2 from the germline V gene are ENHRY and SYGVKD. J lost 1 base, V lost 4 bases, and 2 bases had no gene match. The CDR3 is made up of 15 amino acids. The DNA of the CDR3 is TGTGCCATCAGTGGACTAGCGGGGACCCAAGAGACCCAGTACTTC. Translated: CAISGLAGTQETQYF.

The chain has TRBV27 and TRBJ1-4, with 8 positions matching TRBD1. CDR1 and CDR2 from the germline V gene are MNHEY and SMNVEV (reference sequence). Trimming took 4 bases from V and 10 from J; bases not matched to a gene: 11. CDR3 length: 15 residues. CDR3 coding DNA: TGTGCCAGCAGTTCCACCGGGGGACAGGAGGGAAAACTGTTTTTT. Its translation: CASSSTGGQEGKLFF.

This clone was detected once. The chain joins TRBV18 to TRBJ2-7; D may be TRBD1 (6 bases). The CDR3 is 13 residues long. Germline CDR1 is KGHSH and CDR2 is LQKENI. The V gene lost 4 bases and the J gene lost 2 bases, with 9 bases spanning the gap. The CDR3 nucleotides read TGTGCCAGCTCACTGCCAGGGGCCTACGAGCAGTACGTC. Amino acids: CASSLPGAYEQYV.

V is TRBV6-6 and J is TRBJ2-7; 10 bases are shared with TRBD1. CDR1 is MNHNY and CDR2 is SVGAGI in the germline V gene (reference sequence). The CDR3 has 13 amino acids. The V gene end was trimmed by 2 bases and the J gene end by 11 bases; junction bases not matched to a gene: 6. CDR3 sequence (DNA): TGTGCCAGCAGTTACCAGGACAGGGGGATGAAGTACGTC. Its translation: CASSYQDRGMKYV.